Following are 10 T cell receptor beta chains from one sample sequenced in a study of shared clonotypes between healthy human individuals. The method was immunoSEQ multiplex PCR; TCRdb's version includes in-frame clones alone and lacks a portion of them. The repertoire holds about a million clones, about 80% seen once, with around 1.4% in the top ten. What was sequenced was memory CD4+ T cells sorted from blood. Subset here: CD45RA-negative fraction. These receptors came from a young man in good health.

The CDR3 DNA reads TGTGCCAGCTCACCACCGGGGGGACAAAATTCACCCCTCCACTTT. This translates into CASSPPGGQNSPLHF. The chain recombines TRBV18 with TRBJ1-6; D may be TRBD1 (6 bases). The germline CDR1 and CDR2 sequences are KGHSH and LQKENI. There are 15 residues in the CDR3. The germline V and J ends were trimmed by 0 bases and 7 bases, with 10 bases remaining between them.

For this clone: This same CDR3 is encoded by further DNA sequences in the sample. This chain links TRBV19 with TRBJ2-3; D remains unclear. The CDR3 contains 13 residues. CDR1 is LNHDA and CDR2 is SQIVND in the germline V gene (reference sequence). Between the trimmed V and J ends, which lost 8 bases and 0 bases, there was a span of 9 bases. The CDR3 loop is CASRPGSTDTQYF. CDR3 DNA sequence: TGTGCCAGTCGCCCGGGTAGCACAGATACGCAGTATTTT.

The V and J genes are TRBV10-3 and TRBJ1-1; the D gene is possibly TRBD1 (5 bases). The V end was cut by 0 bases, the J end by 11 bases, with 13 bases between. The germline CDR1 and CDR2 sequences are ENHRY and SYGVKD. CDR3 length: 13 residues. The DNA of the CDR3 is TGTGCCATCAGTGAGTCGACGGGAAGGGACGCTTTCTTT. Protein sequence: CAISESTGRDAFF.

The chain joins TRBV2 to TRBJ2-5; 9 nucleotides agree with TRBD1. The CDR3 extends over 15 amino acids. The junction had 9 bases not matched to a gene; V was cut back by 6 bases and J by 4 bases. Germline CDR1 and CDR2: SNHLY and FYNNEI. The CDR3 DNA follows: TGTGCCAGCAGGGACAGGGGCCCAAGACGAGAGACCCAGTACTTC. Amino acid sequence: CASRDRGPRRETQYF. The complete variable domain, with remaining parts taken from reference TRBV2 and TRBJ2-5, reads EPEVTQTPSHQVTQMGQEVILRCVPISNHLYFYWYRQILGQKVEFLVSFYNNEISEKSEIFDDQFSVERPDGSNFTLKIRSTKLEDSAMYFCASRDRGPRRETQYFGPGTRLLVL.

The CDR3 bases are TGTGCCAGCAGTGGGGACAGACATTCCTACGAGCAGTACTTC. This codes for CASSGDRHSYEQYF. This chain uses TRBV6-1 with TRBJ2-7; 7 bases agree with TRBD1. V lost 4 bases to trimming and J lost 1 base; unmatched junction nucleotides: 4. This CDR3 has 14 residues. Germline V CDR1 and CDR2: MNHNS, SASEGT.

The rearrangement uses TRBV30 and TRBJ2-3; the D gene could be TRBD1 or TRBD2 (6 bases each). Germline V gene data show CDR1 as GTSNPN and CDR2 as SVGIG (reference sequence). This CDR3 is 14 amino acids long. Trimming pared 3 bases from V and 0 bases from J, leaving 10 bases between. The CDR3 nucleotides read TGTGCCTGGAGGAAGGGGGGTAGCACAGATACGCAGTATTTT. Translation gives CAWRKGGSTDTQYF.

Of note for this clone: Different DNA sequences within this sample yield the same CDR3. This chain links TRBV5-1 with TRBJ2-2; TRBD1 might be the D (6 bases). Germline V gives CDR1 SGHRS, CDR2 YFSETQ. This CDR3 comprises 14 residues. Trimming pared 4 bases from V and 2 bases from J, leaving 9 bases between. CDR3 loop: CASSEQGNTGELFF. In DNA, the CDR3 is TGCGCCAGCAGCGAACAGGGTAACACCGGGGAGCTGTTTTTT.

This clone was counted a few times. The chain combines TRBV9 with TRBJ2-1; 9 bases agree with TRBD2. CDR1 and CDR2 (germline): SGDLS, YYNGEE. J gave up 6 bases and V 3 bases, and 7 bases lay outside the gene matches. The CDR3 is 15 residues long. CDR3 in amino acids: CASSAQQREANEQFF. The CDR3 coding sequence is TGTGCCAGCAGCGCACAACAGCGGGAGGCCAATGAGCAGTTCTTC.

The chain employs TRBV5-6 and TRBJ2-5; D might be TRBD1 (5 bases). V was clipped by 5 bases and J by 2 bases, with 10 bases between them. CDR1 is SGHDT and CDR2 is YYEEEE in the germline V gene. This CDR3 is built from 13 residues. CDR3 DNA sequence: TGTGCCAGCAGGTTACGACAGCAAGAGACCCAGTACTTC. Protein sequence: CASRLRQQETQYF.

This CDR3 is CASNPSMGNEKLFF. The CDR3 DNA follows: TGTGCCAGCAACCCGTCAATGGGCAATGAAAAACTGTTTTTT. The chain recombines TRBV2 with TRBJ1-4, with D uncertain. The germline V gene encodes CDR1 SNHLY and CDR2 FYNNEI. V lost 7 bases to trimming and J lost 5 bases, with 14 bases between them. The CDR3 loop spans 14 amino acids.